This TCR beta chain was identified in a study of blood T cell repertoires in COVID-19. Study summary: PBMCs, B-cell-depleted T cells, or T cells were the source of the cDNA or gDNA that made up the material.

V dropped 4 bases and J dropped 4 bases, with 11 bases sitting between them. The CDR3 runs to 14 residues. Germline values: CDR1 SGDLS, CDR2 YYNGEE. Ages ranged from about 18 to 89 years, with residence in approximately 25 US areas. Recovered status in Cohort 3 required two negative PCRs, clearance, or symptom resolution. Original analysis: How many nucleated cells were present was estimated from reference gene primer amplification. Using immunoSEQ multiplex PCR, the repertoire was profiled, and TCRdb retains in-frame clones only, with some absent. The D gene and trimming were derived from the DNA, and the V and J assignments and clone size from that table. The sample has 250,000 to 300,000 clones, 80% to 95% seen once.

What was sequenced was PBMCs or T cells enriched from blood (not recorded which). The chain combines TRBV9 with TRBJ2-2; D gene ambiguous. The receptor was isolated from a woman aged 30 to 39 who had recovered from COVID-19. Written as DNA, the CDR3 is TGTGCCAGCAGCCACGGGTCCCCCACCGGGGAGCTGTTTTTT. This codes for CASSHGSPTGELFF.